The 7 T cell receptor beta chains below come from one sample, sequenced in a study of identical twins. A single record per CDR3 protein comes from TCRdb applying MiXCR to the 5' RACE reads. The sample carries about 530,000 distinct CDR3 sequences, about 16% recorded once. The sample was also linked to a second study, of yellow fever vaccine responses in identical twins.

Sequenced material: CD4+ T cells sorted from blood. The receptors originated from a woman between 18 and 30 years old in good health.

This clonotype was observed many times. V gene TRBV20-1 combines with J gene TRBJ1-1; maybe TRBD1 (5 bases). Germline assignment: CDR1 DFQATT and CDR2 SNEGSKA (reference sequence). The CDR3 has 13 amino acids. The V and J ends lost 3 bases and 6 bases respectively, with 14 bases between them. CDR3 sequence: CSARGVGGSEAFF. CDR3 coding DNA: TGCAGTGCTAGGGGAGTGGGGGGTTCTGAAGCTTTCTTT.

V gene TRBV11-2 combines with J gene TRBJ2-2; 10 bases line up with TRBD2. V was clipped by 1 base and J by 5 bases; unmatched bases: 7. This CDR3 has 17 amino acids. Germline-derived CDR1 and CDR2 are SGHAT and FQNNGV. CDR3 in DNA: TGTGCCAGCAGCTTAGGTTCAGCGGGGGGGCGAACCGGGGAGCTGTTTTTT. This codes for CASSLGSAGGRTGELFF.

This chain links TRBV7-2 with TRBJ2-1; maybe TRBD2 (6 bases). The CDR3 covers 14 residues. Germline CDR1 is SGHTA and CDR2 is FQGNSA. The germline V and J ends were trimmed by 2 bases and 6 bases, with 11 bases remaining between them. In DNA form, the CDR3 reads TGTGCCAGCAGCTTACCCCTAGCGATCAATGAGCAGTTCTTC. Its translation: CASSLPLAINEQFF. The full variable domain, rest sourced from reference TRBV7-2 and TRBJ2-1, is GAGVSQSPSNKVTEKGKDVELRCDPISGHTALYWYRQSLGQGLEFLIYFQGNSAPDKSGLPSDRFSAERTGGSVSTLTIQRTQQEDSAVYLCASSLPLAINEQFFGPGTRLTVL.

This chain connects TRBV10-3 to TRBJ2-1; D remains unclear. The CDR3 loop spans 12 amino acids. Between the trimmed V and J ends, which lost 2 bases and 9 bases, there was a span of 8 bases. CDR1 and CDR2 from the germline V gene are ENHRY and SYGVKD. The CDR3 reads CAISEREVEQFF. The CDR3 nucleotides read TGTGCCATCAGTGAGAGGGAAGTTGAGCAGTTCTTC.

This clonotype has more than one count but fewer than ten. This chain uses TRBV20-1 with TRBJ1-1; perhaps TRBD1 as D (6 bases). Germline V gene sequence: CDR1 DFQATT, CDR2 SNEGSKA (reference sequence). This CDR3 region has 14 residues. Trimming pared 0 bases from V and 2 bases from J, leaving 10 bases between. CDR3 sequence (DNA): TGCAGTGCTAGAGATGGGACAACCAACACTGAAGCTTTCTTT. This encodes CSARDGTTNTEAFF.

This clonotype was recorded once. This chain links TRBV6-1 with TRBJ2-3, with 8 nucleotides matching TRBD2. The V segment lost 3 bases and the J segment 1 base; nucleotides outside the gene matches: 3. The CDR3 covers 15 residues. In germline, CDR1 is MNHNS, CDR2 SASEGT. CDR3 sequence: CASSERGARTDTQYF. Here the CDR3 DNA reads TGTGCCAGCAGTGAGCGGGGGGCCCGCACAGATACGCAGTATTTT.

This clonotype was counted a few times. This rearrangement joins TRBV2 to TRBJ2-7; TRBD1 is a possible D gene (5 bases). The CDR3 runs to 10 residues. The germline gives CDR1 SNHLY, CDR2 FYNNEI. V shed 8 bases and J shed 6 bases, with 8 bases lying between them. CDR3 DNA sequence: TGTGCCAGCGGGGCAATCGAGCAGTACTTC. It translates to CASGAIEQYF.